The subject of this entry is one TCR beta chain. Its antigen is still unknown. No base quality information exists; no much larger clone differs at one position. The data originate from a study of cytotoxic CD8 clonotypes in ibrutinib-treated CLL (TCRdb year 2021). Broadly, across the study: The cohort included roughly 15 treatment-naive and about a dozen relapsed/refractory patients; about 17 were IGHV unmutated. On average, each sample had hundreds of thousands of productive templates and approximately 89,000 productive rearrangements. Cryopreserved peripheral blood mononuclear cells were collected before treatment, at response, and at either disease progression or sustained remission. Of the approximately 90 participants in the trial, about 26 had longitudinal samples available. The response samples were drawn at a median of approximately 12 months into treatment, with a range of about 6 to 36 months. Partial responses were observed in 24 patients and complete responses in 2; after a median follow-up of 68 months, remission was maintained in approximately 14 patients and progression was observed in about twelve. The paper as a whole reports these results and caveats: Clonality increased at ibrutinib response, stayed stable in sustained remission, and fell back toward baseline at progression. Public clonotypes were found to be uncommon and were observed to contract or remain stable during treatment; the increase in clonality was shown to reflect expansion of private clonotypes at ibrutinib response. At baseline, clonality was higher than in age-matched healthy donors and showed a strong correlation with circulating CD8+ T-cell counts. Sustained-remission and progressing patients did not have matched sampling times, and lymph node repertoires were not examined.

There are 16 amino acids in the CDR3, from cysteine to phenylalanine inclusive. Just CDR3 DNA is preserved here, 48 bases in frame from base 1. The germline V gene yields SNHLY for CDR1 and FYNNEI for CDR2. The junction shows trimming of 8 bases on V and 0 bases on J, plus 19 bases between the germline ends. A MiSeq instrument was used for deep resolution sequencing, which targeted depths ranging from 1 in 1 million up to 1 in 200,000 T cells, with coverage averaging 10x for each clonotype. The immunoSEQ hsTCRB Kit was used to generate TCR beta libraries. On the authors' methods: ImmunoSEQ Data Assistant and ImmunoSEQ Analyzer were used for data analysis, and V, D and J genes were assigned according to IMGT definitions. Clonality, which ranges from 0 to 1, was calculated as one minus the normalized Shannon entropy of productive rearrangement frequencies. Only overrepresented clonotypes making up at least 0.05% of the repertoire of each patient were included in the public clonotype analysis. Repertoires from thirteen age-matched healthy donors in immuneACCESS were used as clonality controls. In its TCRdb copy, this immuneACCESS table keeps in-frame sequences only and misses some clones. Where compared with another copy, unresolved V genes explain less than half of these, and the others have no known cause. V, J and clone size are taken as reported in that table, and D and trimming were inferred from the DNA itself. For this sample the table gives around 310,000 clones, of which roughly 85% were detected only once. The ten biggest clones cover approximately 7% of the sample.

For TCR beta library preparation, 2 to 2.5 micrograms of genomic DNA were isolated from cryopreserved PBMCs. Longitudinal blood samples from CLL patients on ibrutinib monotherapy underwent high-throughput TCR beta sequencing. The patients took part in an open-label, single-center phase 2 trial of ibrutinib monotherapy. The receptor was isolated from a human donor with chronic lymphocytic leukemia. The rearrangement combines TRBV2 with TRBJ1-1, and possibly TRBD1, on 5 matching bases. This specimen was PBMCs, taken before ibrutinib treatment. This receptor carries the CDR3 CASSWDDRLLNTEAFF. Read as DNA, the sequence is TGTGCCAGCTCCTGGGACGACAGACTACTGAACACTGAAGCTTTCTTT.